Listed here are 17 T cell receptor beta chains from one sample, sequenced in a study of T-cell reconstitution after alpha-beta-depleted transplantation in children. Unique molecular identifiers were incorporated into the prepared TCRbeta library. TCRdb reanalysed the PCR reads using MiXCR and keeps one entry per CDR3 protein. Among about 610,000 distinct CDR3 sequences listed, about 10% were seen once. The source was PBMCs from the stem cell graft donor, collected from the stem cell graft. Source of these receptors: a human donor who donated a stem cell graft to a child with acute myeloid leukemia.

This clonotype has only a few counts. The chain joins TRBV5-1 to TRBJ2-5; 13 nucleotides match TRBD2. This CDR3 has 19 residues. Trimming took 3 bases from V and 5 from J; bases not matched to a gene: 16. In germline, CDR1 is SGHRS, CDR2 YFSETQ. The CDR3 spells CASSSRPVGLAGVRETQYF. The DNA for the CDR3 is TGCGCCAGCAGCTCCCGCCCGGTAGGACTAGCGGGAGTAAGGGAGACCCAGTACTTC.

The V gene is TRBV5-1, the J gene TRBJ1-1; a possible D gene is TRBD1 (6 bases). Germline V gene sequence: CDR1 SGHRS, CDR2 YFSETQ. Trimming left V 4 bases short and J 0 bases short, with 16 bases between. The CDR3 loop spans 16 amino acids. The CDR3 protein is CASSLLAGAMNTEAFF. The CDR3 nucleotides read TGCGCCAGCAGCCTCTTGGCAGGGGCTATGAACACTGAAGCTTTCTTT.

The chain uses TRBV5-1 and TRBJ1-4; 8 bases match TRBD1. The germline gives CDR1 SGHRS, CDR2 YFSETQ. The junction had 2 bases not matched to a gene; V was cut back by 0 bases and J by 7 bases. The CDR3 is made up of 14 amino acids. The CDR3 loop is CASSLGTGIEKLFF. The CDR3 DNA follows: TGCGCCAGCAGCTTGGGGACAGGGATTGAAAAACTGTTTTTT.

This sequence joins TRBV20-1 and TRBJ2-1; D remains unclear. Trimming stripped 4 bases from V and 0 bases from J, with 10 bases between. There are 14 residues in the CDR3. Germline V gene lookup returns CDR1 DFQATT and CDR2 SNEGSKA (reference sequence). The CDR3 DNA follows: TGCAGTGCTAAACGGCAGAGCTCCTACAATGAGCAGTTCTTC. It encodes CSAKRQSSYNEQFF.

V gene TRBV5-1 combines with J gene TRBJ1-2, with 7 bases fitting TRBD1. The CDR3 covers 16 residues. Germline lookup yields CDR1 SGHRS and CDR2 YFSETQ. The V gene end was trimmed by 7 bases and the J gene end by 2 bases; junction bases not matched to a gene: 14. The CDR3 nucleotides read TGCGCCAGCGCCCGGGAGGGGGCCAGGACAAACTATGGCTACACCTTC. It specifies CASAREGARTNYGYTF.

This clonotype was seen a few times. The rearrangement joins TRBV15 to TRBJ2-2; D not resolved. Trimming stripped 0 bases from V and 0 bases from J, with 14 bases between. Germline V gives CDR1 LNHNV, CDR2 YYDKDF (reference sequence). This CDR3 has 18 amino acids. The CDR3 protein is CATSRDRPGPTNTGELFF. The CDR3 region has the DNA TGTGCCACCAGCAGAGATAGGCCAGGACCAACGAACACCGGGGAGCTGTTTTTT.

This clonotype was detected ten times or more. The gene calls are TRBV14 and TRBJ1-6; unclear D gene. The germline V gene encodes CDR1 SGHDN and CDR2 FVKESK. The V gene lost 4 bases and the J gene lost 14 bases, with 15 bases spanning the gap. CDR3 length: 13 residues. CDR3 DNA sequence: TGTGCCAGCAGCCCCGGCAGCCGATTGTCCCTCCACTTT. Translating it yields CASSPGSRLSLHF. The full variable domain, completed using reference TRBV14 and TRBJ1-6, is EAGVTQFPSHSVIEKGQTVTLRCDPISGHDNLYWYRRVMGKEIKFLLHFVKESKQDESGMPNNRFLAERTGGTYSTLKVQPAELEDSGVYFCASSPGSRLSLHFGNGTRLTVT.

The chain combines TRBV3-1 with TRBJ1-6; 7 bases match TRBD1. The length of the CDR3 is 16 residues. Germline V gives CDR1 LGHDT, CDR2 YNNKEL (reference sequence). The V segment lost 2 bases and the J segment 10 bases; nucleotides outside the gene matches: 11. CDR3 loop: CASSQFQTGLGSPLHF. CDR3 in DNA: TGTGCCAGCAGCCAATTCCAGACAGGGCTCGGCTCACCCCTCCACTTT.

In this sample, this clonotype turned up many times. The chain couples TRBV12-3 or TRBV12-4 to TRBJ2-1; no clear D gene. V dropped 2 bases and J dropped 0 bases, with 8 bases sitting between them. CDR3 size: 15 residues. In DNA form, the CDR3 reads TGTGCCAGCAGTTTAAGTTCTGTCTCCTACAATGAGCAGTTCTTC. It is translated as CASSLSSVSYNEQFF.

This chain connects TRBV20-1 to TRBJ2-2, with 9 nucleotides matching TRBD1. Germline assignment: CDR1 DFQATT and CDR2 SNEGSKA (reference sequence). J was trimmed by 6 bases and V by 5 bases; bases with no gene match: 10. The CDR3 runs to 15 residues. The CDR3 spells CSAPRDRAFPGELFF. The CDR3 DNA reads as TGCAGTGCTCCCCGGGACAGGGCCTTTCCCGGGGAGCTGTTTTTT.

The chain carries TRBV27 and TRBJ2-6; D uncertain. The V end lost 2 bases, the J end lost 2 bases, and 13 bases lay between the germline ends. This CDR3 is built from 17 residues. Germline lookup yields CDR1 MNHEY and CDR2 SMNVEV (reference sequence). The CDR3 loop is CASSLDGFLTGANVLTF. In nucleotides, the CDR3 is TGTGCCAGCAGTTTAGACGGGTTTTTGACTGGGGCCAACGTCCTGACTTTC.

This clonotype was seen more than once but under ten times. V gene TRBV20-1 combines with J gene TRBJ2-3; D call uncertain. The CDR3 consists of 14 residues. V lost 2 bases to trimming and J lost 1 base, with 10 bases between them. The germline V gene encodes CDR1 DFQATT and CDR2 SNEGSKA (reference sequence). This chain's CDR3 is CSARSVARTDTQYF. The CDR3, as DNA: TGCAGTGCTAGATCGGTGGCCCGCACAGATACGCAGTATTTT.

The chain couples TRBV7-8 to TRBJ1-1, with TRBD1 matching 7 bases. V lost 1 base and J lost 1; bases outside the gene matches: 6. The CDR3 covers 16 residues. The germline CDR1 and CDR2 sequences are SGHVS and FQNEAQ. The CDR3 nucleotides are TGTGCCAGCAGCTTAGTACAGGGGTTAGAGAACACTGAAGCTTTCTTT. It is translated as CASSLVQGLENTEAFF.

This clonotype was seen only a few times. This sequence joins TRBV10-3 and TRBJ1-1; the D gene is possibly TRBD1 (6 bases). The CDR3 covers 13 residues. Trimming shortened V by 5 bases and J by 4 bases, and 11 bases separated the two germline ends. Looked up from germline, CDR1 is ENHRY and CDR2 is SYGVKD. The CDR3 region has the DNA TGTGCCATCAGTAACGGGGGCGGCACTGAAGCTTTCTTT. Translating it yields CAISNGGGTEAFF.

The chain links TRBV27 to TRBJ2-1; D call uncertain. V was shortened by 6 bases and J by 0 bases, with 6 bases between the two germline ends. This CDR3 has 13 amino acids. Germline loops: CDR1 MNHEY, CDR2 SMNVEV (reference sequence). The CDR3 DNA reads TGTGCCAGCAGGGCCTTCTCCTACAATGAGCAGTTCTTC. As protein: CASRAFSYNEQFF.

The chain carries TRBV7-3 and TRBJ1-1; the D gene is possibly TRBD1 (5 bases). Deletions cut 4 bases from V and 3 bases from J, with 33 bases between. This CDR3 is 21 amino acids long. The germline gives CDR1 SGHTA, CDR2 FQGTGA. This chain's CDR3 is CASSSRLGVLPPDRRDTEAFF. CDR3 nucleotide sequence: TGTGCCAGCAGCTCACGGTTAGGAGTCCTCCCTCCAGACAGAAGGGACACTGAAGCTTTCTTT.

This clonotype was counted a few times. V is TRBV28 and J is TRBJ2-7; a weak D match, TRBD2 (6 bases). With 10 bases removed from V and 4 bases from J, the gap between germline ends came to 20 bases. The CDR3 consists of 14 residues. From germline, CDR1 is MDHEN and CDR2 SYDVKM. The CDR3 coding sequence is TGTGCCATTTTGGGGGGAGCCCCTTTGTACGAGCAGTACTTC. This encodes CAILGGAPLYEQYF.